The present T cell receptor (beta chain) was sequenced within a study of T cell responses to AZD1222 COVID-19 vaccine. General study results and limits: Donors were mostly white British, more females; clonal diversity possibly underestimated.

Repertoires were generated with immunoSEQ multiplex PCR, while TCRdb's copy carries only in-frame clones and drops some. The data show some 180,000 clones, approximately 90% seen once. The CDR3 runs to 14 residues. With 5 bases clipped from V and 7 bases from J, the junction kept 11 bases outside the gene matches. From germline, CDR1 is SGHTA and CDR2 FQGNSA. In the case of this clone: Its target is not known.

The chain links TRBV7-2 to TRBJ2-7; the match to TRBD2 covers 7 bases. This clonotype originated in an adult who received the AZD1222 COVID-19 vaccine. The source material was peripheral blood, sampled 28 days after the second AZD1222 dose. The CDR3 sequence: CASSPLELAREQYF. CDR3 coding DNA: TGTGCCAGCAGCCCCCTCGAACTAGCGCGGGAGCAGTACTTC.